This is a list of T cell receptor beta chains from one sample in a study of blood T cell repertoires in COVID-19. Repertoires were generated with immunoSEQ multiplex PCR, while TCRdb's copy carries only in-frame clones and drops some. The repertoire holds 150,000 to 200,000 clones, with approximately 86% as singletons. Source material: peripheral blood. The receptors originated from a woman aged 80 or over with acute or convalescent COVID-19. Each CDR3 is given with its conserved first and last residue. D genes are given only for firm matches. Only part of the rows carry a size: once, few, many, or a class if the clone is expanded.

d_gene	abundance	v_gene	j_gene	CDR3aa	CDR3nt
TRBD1	-	TRBV2	TRBJ1-1	CASSNHGQVGTEAFF	TGTGCCAGCAGTAACCACGGACAGGTCGGCACTGAAGCTTTCTTT
TRBD2	few	TRBV27	TRBJ2-7	CASSLSGLAGGEQYF	TGTGCCAGCAGTTTATCAGGGCTAGCGGGAGGGGAGCAGTACTTC
TRBD1	-	TRBV9	TRBJ2-4	CASSVGGRGRNIQYF	TGTGCCAGCAGCGTAGGTGGCAGGGGGCGAAACATTCAGTACTTC
-	-	TRBV5-1	TRBJ2-3	CASSGGARSTDTQYF	TGCGCCAGCAGCGGGGGGGCGAGAAGCACAGATACGCAGTATTTT
-	-	TRBV28	TRBJ2-7	CASTPPRGKPYEQYF	TGTGCCAGCACCCCCCCACGGGGAAAACCCTACGAGCAGTACTTC
-	-	TRBV24-1	TRBJ1-1	CATSEGQLKLFF	TGTGCCACCAGTGAGGGCCAACTGAAGCTTTTCTTT
TRBD1	-	TRBV7-6	TRBJ1-1	CASSSQGGTGRFVTEAFF	TGTGCCAGCAGCTCCCAGGGAGGGACAGGGAGATTTGTCACTGAAGCTTTCTTT
-	-	TRBV19	TRBJ1-3	CASRIQGTGNTIYF	TGTGCCAGTAGGATACAGGGAACTGGAAACACCATATATTTT
-	-	TRBV3-1/TRBV3-2	TRBJ2-7	CASSQVAAQGEQYF	TGTGCCAGCAGCCAAGTCGCGGCACAGGGCGAGCAGTACTTC
-	many	TRBV6-1	TRBJ1-5	CASSEVGKNQPQHF	TGTGCCAGCAGTGAAGTGGGCAAGAATCAGCCCCAGCATTTT
TRBD1	-	TRBV7-9	TRBJ1-4	CASSFVGRGRYEKLFF	TGTGCCAGCAGTTTCGTAGGCAGGGGGCGCTATGAAAAACTGTTTTTT
-	-	TRBV18	TRBJ2-2	CASSPKRAANTGELFF	TGTGCCAGCTCACCAAAGAGAGCGGCGAACACCGGGGAGCTGTTTTTT
-	-	TRBV4-1	TRBJ1-3	CASSRDRSSGNTIYF	TGCGCCAGCAGCCGAGACAGAAGCTCTGGAAACACCATATATTTT
TRBD1	-	TRBV5-4	TRBJ1-2	CASSWGQGGGYTF	TGTGCCAGCAGCTGGGGACAGGGGGGAGGCTACACCTTC
-	-	TRBV5-1	TRBJ2-7	CASSEGTKPYEQYF	TGCGCCAGCAGCGAGGGGACAAAGCCCTACGAGCAGTACTTC
-	-	TRBV29-1	TRBJ2-3	CSGMTLTGTDTQYF	TGCAGCGGGATGACGTTGACAGGCACAGATACGCAGTATTTT
-	-	TRBV28	TRBJ1-4	CASSPGTPATNEKLFF	TGTGCCAGCAGCCCAGGGACACCGGCAACTAATGAAAAACTGTTTTTT
-	-	TRBV25-1	TRBJ1-6	CASSEGGSPLHF	TGTGCCAGCAGTGAAGGAGGGTCACCCCTCCACTTT
TRBD1	-	TRBV5-1	TRBJ2-6	CASSSRGQISGANVLTF	TGCGCCAGCAGCTCACGGGGACAGATCTCTGGGGCCAACGTCCTGACTTTC
-	-	TRBV12-3/TRBV12-4	TRBJ2-3	CASSFKGADTQYF	TGTGCCAGCAGTTTTAAGGGGGCAGATACGCAGTATTTT
TRBD2	-	TRBV5-4	TRBJ2-2	CASSFTSGAPGELFF	TGTGCCAGCAGCTTCACTAGCGGGGCGCCCGGGGAGCTGTTTTTT
-	-	TRBV19	TRBJ1-1	CASIPGQTMNTEAFF	TGTGCCAGTATACCCGGACAGACCATGAACACTGAAGCTTTCTTT
TRBD1	-	TRBV11-3	TRBJ2-7	CASSLGTGATYEQYF	TGTGCCAGCAGCTTAGGAACAGGGGCCACCTACGAGCAGTACTTC
-	-	TRBV4-1	TRBJ1-2	CASSQVSDYGYTF	TGCGCCAGCAGCCAAGTTTCGGACTATGGCTACACCTTC
TRBD1	-	TRBV7-9	TRBJ1-4	CATRQGEVEKLFF	TGTGCCACCAGACAGGGTGAGGTAGAAAAACTGTTTTTT
-	-	TRBV3-1/TRBV3-2	TRBJ2-1	CASSPLAAYNEQFF	TGTGCCAGCAGCCCCCTAGCAGCCTACAATGAGCAGTTCTTC
-	few	TRBV3-1/TRBV3-2	TRBJ1-5	CASSRGQPNQPQHF	TGTGCCAGCAGTCGAGGACAGCCGAATCAGCCCCAGCATTTT
TRBD2	-	TRBV10-2	TRBJ2-1	CASSAGLASYNEQFF	TGCGCCAGCAGCGCAGGACTAGCGTCCTACAATGAGCAGTTCTTC
TRBD2	-	TRBV5-4	TRBJ2-3	CASSSGLADDTDTQYF	TGTGCCAGCAGCTCGGGACTAGCGGACGACACAGATACGCAGTATTTT
TRBD1	-	TRBV12-3/TRBV12-4	TRBJ1-2	CASTAGTGYGYTF	TGTGCCAGCACCGCGGGGACAGGGTACGGCTACACCTTC
TRBD1	-	TRBV5-6	TRBJ2-5	CASSPLQGARKTQYF	TGTGCCAGCAGCCCCCTACAGGGGGCGCGAAAGACCCAGTACTTC
-	-	TRBV3-1/TRBV3-2	TRBJ2-5	CASSQVSRTQYF	TGTGCCAGCAGCCAAGTATCCAGGACCCAGTACTTC
TRBD1	-	TRBV4-1	TRBJ2-3	CASSPGAGQGAADTQYF	TGCGCCAGCAGCCCTGGGGCGGGACAGGGGGCTGCAGATACGCAGTATTTT
-	-	TRBV10-3	TRBJ1-3	CAISDREYRNTIYF	TGTGCCATCAGTGACAGGGAATACAGAAACACCATATATTTT
TRBD1	-	TRBV5-5	TRBJ2-5	CASSLSGQAETQYF	TGTGCCAGCAGCTTATCCGGACAGGCAGAGACCCAGTACTTC
TRBD1	-	TRBV4-3	TRBJ2-3	CASSPRDRALTDTQYF	TGCGCCAGCAGCCCCCGTGACAGGGCGCTCACAGATACGCAGTATTTT
TRBD1	once	TRBV4-2	TRBJ2-7	CASAGTGPLTGYEQYF	TGTGCCAGCGCCGGGACAGGCCCTCTTACTGGGTACGAGCAGTACTTC
TRBD1	few	TRBV5-4	TRBJ2-7	CASTYGGTGPYEQYF	TGTGCCAGCACCTATGGAGGGACAGGGCCCTACGAGCAGTACTTC
TRBD1	-	TRBV29-1	TRBJ2-7	CSVGSSGQGSEQYF	TGCAGCGTGGGATCCTCGGGACAGGGAAGCGAGCAGTACTTC
TRBD1	-	TRBV5-5	TRBJ2-7	CASSSPYRGPYEQYF	TGTGCCAGCAGCTCTCCATACAGGGGTCCCTACGAGCAGTACTTC
TRBD1	-	TRBV2	TRBJ1-2	CASAGKGASLRGYTF	TGTGCCAGCGCTGGGAAGGGGGCCTCCTTACGTGGCTACACCTTC
TRBD2	few	TRBV3-1/TRBV3-2	TRBJ2-7	CASSHLSGGYEQYF	TGTGCCAGCAGCCATTTGTCGGGGGGCTACGAGCAGTACTTC
-	-	TRBV7-2	TRBJ1-1	CASSEGRRNTEAFF	TGTGCCAGCAGTGAGGGCAGGAGGAACACTGAAGCTTTCTTT
-	-	TRBV25-1	TRBJ1-3	CASSDVVSSEVLYF	TGTGCCAGCAGTGATGTCGTTAGTTCCGAAGTCCTATATTTT
TRBD1	-	TRBV12-5	TRBJ2-1	CASGSPRGPSSYNEQFF	TGTGCTAGTGGTTCCCCAAGGGGGCCAAGCTCCTACAATGAGCAGTTCTTC
-	once	TRBV7-9	TRBJ2-1	CASSLVGAASEQFF	TGTGCCAGCAGCTTAGTAGGTGCGGCCTCGGAGCAGTTCTTC
-	-	TRBV29-1	TRBJ1-1	CSVALNTEAFF	TGCAGCGTTGCCTTGAACACTGAAGCTTTCTTT
-	-	TRBV2	TRBJ1-1	CASSEERGETEAFF	TGTGCCAGCAGTGAGGAAAGGGGTGAGACTGAAGCTTTCTTT
-	once	TRBV19	TRBJ2-7	CASSTDGRGLEQYF	TGTGCCAGTAGTACGGACGGAAGGGGTCTCGAGCAGTACTTC
-	-	TRBV30	TRBJ1-4	CAWRLKGATNEKLFF	TGTGCCTGGAGACTTAAGGGGGCAACTAATGAAAAACTGTTTTTT
-	-	TRBV4-2	TRBJ1-1	CASSQGPQLQSGAFF	TGTGCCAGCAGCCAAGGTCCCCAGTTGCAGTCGGGGGCTTTCTTT
-	-	TRBV12-5	TRBJ2-2	CASVGEHGTGELFF	TGTGCTAGTGTCGGAGAGCACGGGACCGGGGAGCTGTTTTTT
TRBD1	few	TRBV6-5	TRBJ1-2	CASSRSSTGGVGYTF	TGTGCCAGCAGCCGGAGCTCGACAGGGGGCGTAGGCTACACCTTC
-	-	TRBV18	TRBJ1-3	CASSPLELTGNSGNTIYF	TGTGCCAGCTCACCCCTCGAGCTTACCGGGAACTCTGGAAACACCATATATTTT
TRBD1	-	TRBV5-4	TRBJ2-5	CASSPRAKQGAARETQYF	TGTGCCAGCAGCCCACGGGCAAAACAGGGGGCCGCTCGAGAGACCCAGTACTTC
-	-	TRBV6-6	TRBJ1-1	CASSRSTGRGPLNTEAFF	TGTGCCAGCAGTAGATCGACAGGACGGGGCCCCTTGAACACTGAAGCTTTCTTT
-	few	TRBV10-3	TRBJ2-2	CAISEPAWRGNTGELFF	TGTGCCATCAGTGAGCCCGCCTGGAGAGGGAACACCGGGGAGCTGTTTTTT
-	-	TRBV9	TRBJ1-6	CASSAGPSFLGTLHF	TGTGCCAGCAGCGCTGGGCCCAGCTTCCTCGGGACCCTCCACTTT
TRBD1	-	TRBV25-1	TRBJ2-7	CASSDDPGTGGFEQYF	TGTGCCAGCAGTGACGACCCCGGGACAGGGGGCTTCGAGCAGTACTTC
TRBD1	-	TRBV7-2	TRBJ1-6	CASSQDRVSPLHF	TGTGCCAGCAGCCAAGACAGGGTCTCACCCCTCCACTTT